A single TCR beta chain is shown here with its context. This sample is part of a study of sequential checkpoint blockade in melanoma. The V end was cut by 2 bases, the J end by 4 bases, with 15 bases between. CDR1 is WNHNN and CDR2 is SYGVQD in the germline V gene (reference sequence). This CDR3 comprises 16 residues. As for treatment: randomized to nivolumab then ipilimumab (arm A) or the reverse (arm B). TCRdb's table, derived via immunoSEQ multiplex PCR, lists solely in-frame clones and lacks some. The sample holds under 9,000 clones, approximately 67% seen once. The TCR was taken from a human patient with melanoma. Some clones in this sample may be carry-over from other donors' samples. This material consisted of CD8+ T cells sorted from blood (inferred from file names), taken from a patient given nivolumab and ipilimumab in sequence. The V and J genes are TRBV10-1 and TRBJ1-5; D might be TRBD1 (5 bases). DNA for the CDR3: TGCGCCAGCAGTGAGCGCGGCAGGGTGGAAAATCAGCCCCAGCATTTT. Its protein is CASSERGRVENQPQHF.